Listed here are 26 T cell receptor beta chains from one sample, sequenced in a study of blood T cell repertoires in COVID-19. The table came from immunoSEQ multiplex PCR; TCRdb's copy has only in-frame clones and leaves some out. The sample consists of tens of thousands of clones, around nine tenths of them appearing once. Material: peripheral blood. The receptors originated from an elderly man with acute or convalescent COVID-19.

The CDR3 DNA sequence: TGCGCCAGCAGCTTGGTTCTAGGAACTGTCAATGAGCAGTTCTTC. Amino acids: CASSLVLGTVNEQFF. This sequence joins TRBV5-1 and TRBJ2-1; D gene unclear. Germline CDR1 SGHRS, CDR2 YFSETQ. The V gene lost 0 bases and the J gene lost 6 bases, with 13 bases spanning the gap. This CDR3 contains 15 residues.

The table lists this clone with a count of one. The rearrangement joins TRBV3-1 (or the pseudogene TRBV3-2) to TRBJ2-1, with 7 bases that match TRBD2. This CDR3 contains 17 residues. V shed 5 bases, J shed 2 bases, and the junction held 12 bases outside the gene matches. CDR1 LGHDT and CDR2 YNNKEL come from the germline V gene (reference sequence). CDR3 region: CASSSSAGAGPYNEQFF. As DNA, the CDR3 is TGTGCCAGCAGCTCCTCGGCGGGAGCGGGGCCCTACAATGAGCAGTTCTTC.

CDR3 protein: CAISEEAGAQPQHF. In DNA, the CDR3 is TGTGCCATCAGTGAGGAGGCAGGGGCCCAGCCCCAGCATTTT. J is TRBJ1-5 and V is TRBV10-3, with a tentative D call TRBD1 (6 bases). This CDR3 is 14 amino acids long. Per germline, CDR1 ENHRY and CDR2 SYGVKD. V was trimmed by 2 bases and J by 7 bases, leaving 12 bases between them.

CDR3 loop: CAISEQTQGANSPLHF. CDR3 in DNA: TGTGCCATCAGTGAACAGACTCAGGGGGCAAATTCACCCCTCCACTTT. The chain joins TRBV10-3 to TRBJ1-6; 8 nucleotides agree with TRBD1. V lost 3 bases to trimming and J lost 7 bases; unmatched junction nucleotides: 8. This CDR3 has 16 amino acids. Germline CDR1 reads ENHRY; CDR2 reads SYGVKD.

The chain carries TRBV5-1 and TRBJ2-7; a weak D match, TRBD1 (6 bases). V lost 0 bases to trimming and J lost 2 bases, with 9 bases between them. From germline, CDR1 is SGHRS and CDR2 YFSETQ. This CDR3 is 14 amino acids long. This chain's CDR3 is CASSLAGVTYEQYF. CDR3 bases: TGCGCCAGCAGCTTGGCAGGGGTGACCTACGAGCAGTACTTC.

V gene TRBV6-6 combines with J gene TRBJ2-1; no reliable D call. From germline, CDR1 is MNHNY and CDR2 SVGAGI (reference sequence). This CDR3 comprises 15 residues. The germline V and J ends were trimmed by 2 bases and 0 bases, with 8 bases remaining between them. CDR3 in amino acids: CASSYPGGSYNEQFF. In DNA form, the CDR3 reads TGTGCCAGCAGTTACCCGGGTGGCTCCTACAATGAGCAGTTCTTC.

The chain links TRBV9 to TRBJ2-7; D is possibly TRBD1 (6 bases). Germline CDR1 reads SGDLS; CDR2 reads YYNGEE. Trimming left V 4 bases short and J 3 bases short, with 14 bases between. This CDR3 region has 14 residues. CDR3 amino acids: CASSSGTTHYEQYF. The CDR3 DNA follows: TGTGCCAGCAGCTCCGGGACAACCCACTACGAGCAGTACTTC.

In this sample, this clone turned up a few times. The V and J genes are TRBV19 and TRBJ2-7; D perhaps matches TRBD2 (6 bases). Germline V gene data show CDR1 as LNHDA and CDR2 as SQIVND (reference sequence). The CDR3 is 15 amino acids. V gave up 5 bases and J gave up 1 base, with 15 bases separating them. The CDR3 coding sequence is TGTGCCAGTAGTCGGGACTCAGGCCTGTCCTACGAGCAGTACTTC. Translated, it gives CASSRDSGLSYEQYF.

The V call is TRBV3-1 (or the pseudogene TRBV3-2), the J call TRBJ2-3; D gene ambiguous. CDR1 is LGHDT and CDR2 is YNNKEL in the germline V gene (reference sequence). V was clipped by 3 bases and J by 6 bases, with 7 bases between them. The CDR3 totals 12 residues. Written as DNA, the CDR3 is TGTGCCAGCAGCCATACCCGGGATACGCAGTATTTT. This gives the protein CASSHTRDTQYF.

The rearrangement uses TRBV19 and TRBJ2-2; D gene uncertain. CDR1 is LNHDA, CDR2 SQIVND, per germline (reference sequence). The CDR3 sequence is 14 residues long. The V end lost 7 bases, the J end lost 3 bases, and 12 bases lay between the germline ends. The CDR3 DNA reads as TGTGCCAGTACCCGCGTCTCTGACACCGGGGAGCTGTTTTTT. Translated: CASTRVSDTGELFF.

The genes are TRBV6-5 and TRBJ2-7, with 12 bases that match TRBD1. Germline trimming cut 2 bases from V and 5 bases from J; bases unmatched to any gene: 7. The CDR3 has 16 residues. The germline gives CDR1 MNHEY, CDR2 SVGAGI. The CDR3 is CASSYHRGTGGDEQYF. In nucleotides, the CDR3 is TGTGCCAGCAGTTACCACCGTGGGACAGGGGGCGACGAGCAGTACTTC.

The V call is TRBV19, the J call TRBJ1-3, with D perhaps TRBD1 (5 bases). The CDR3 contains 16 residues. The V end lost 5 bases, the J end lost 0 bases, and 14 bases lay between the germline ends. Germline V gives CDR1 LNHDA, CDR2 SQIVND (reference sequence). CDR3 sequence: CASSQQVDASGNTIYF. Here the CDR3 DNA reads TGTGCCAGTAGTCAACAGGTTGACGCCTCTGGAAACACCATATATTTT.

The chain joins TRBV10-3 to TRBJ1-5; unclear D gene. The V gene's germline CDR1 is ENHRY and CDR2 SYGVKD. This CDR3 contains 14 residues. V dropped 3 bases and J dropped 2 bases, with 8 bases sitting between them. In DNA form, the CDR3 reads TGTGCCATCAGTGATCCGAGTGGCAATCAGCCCCAGCATTTT. Amino acids: CAISDPSGNQPQHF.

The chain uses TRBV5-4 and TRBJ1-4; a possible D gene is TRBD1 (6 bases). The V gene's germline CDR1 is SGHNT and CDR2 YYREEE (reference sequence). The V gene lost 4 bases and the J gene lost 5 bases, with 15 bases spanning the gap. The CDR3 consists of 15 residues. The CDR3, as DNA: TGTGCCAGCAGCCTTTACGGACAGATGAATGAAAAACTGTTTTTT. Amino acid sequence: CASSLYGQMNEKLFF. Filled out from reference TRBV5-4 and TRBJ1-4, the complete variable domain reads ETGVTQSPTHLIKTRGQQVTLRCSSQSGHNTVSWYQQALGQGPQFIFQYYREEENGRGNFPPRFSGLQFPNYSSELNVNALELDDSALYLCASSLYGQMNEKLFFGSGTQLSVL.

This sequence joins TRBV2 and TRBJ2-2; 7 bases map to TRBD1. CDR3 size: 15 residues. The V gene's germline CDR1 is SNHLY and CDR2 FYNNEI. The trim removed 8 bases at V and 3 bases at J, leaving 9 bases unmatched. CDR3 residues: CASGRQGSDTGELFF. Here the CDR3 DNA reads TGTGCCAGCGGACGACAGGGCTCCGACACCGGGGAGCTGTTTTTT.

This rearrangement joins TRBV5-6 to TRBJ1-5, with TRBD1 matching 8 bases. The CDR3 is 17 residues long. V was clipped by 0 bases and J by 0 bases; unmatched bases: 5. The V gene's germline CDR1 is SGHDT and CDR2 YYEEEE. CDR3 loop: CASSLGTGGLSNQPQHF. The CDR3 region has the DNA TGTGCCAGCAGCTTGGGTACAGGGGGACTTAGCAATCAGCCCCAGCATTTT. Full variable domain (missing parts from reference TRBV5-6 and TRBJ1-5): DAGVTQSPTHLIKTRGQQVTLRCSPKSGHDTVSWYQQALGQGPQFIFQYYEEEERQRGNFPDRFSGHQFPNYSSELNVNALLLGDSALYLCASSLGTGGLSNQPQHFGDGTRLSIL.

V usage is TRBV27 and J usage is TRBJ1-1; D is uncertain. The CDR3 has 16 residues. V was pared by 8 bases and J by 0 bases, with 19 bases between. Germline V lookup: CDR1 MNHEY, CDR2 SMNVEV (reference sequence). The CDR3 reads CASLERAGVLNTEAFF. The CDR3 region has the DNA TGTGCCAGCCTAGAAAGGGCGGGCGTTCTGAACACTGAAGCTTTCTTT.

This chain joins TRBV5-1 and TRBJ2-7, with 8 bases matching TRBD2. The V gene's germline CDR1 is SGHRS and CDR2 YFSETQ. Trimming cost V 1 base and J 6 bases; bases outside gene matches: 12. The CDR3 length is 16 residues. The DNA for the CDR3 is TGCGCCAGCAGCTTGTCCCAGATAGCGGGGTCCGGCGAGCAGTACTTC. Amino acids: CASSLSQIAGSGEQYF. The full variable domain, rest sourced from reference TRBV5-1 and TRBJ2-7, is KAGVTQTPRYLIKTRGQQVTLSCSPISGHRSVSWYQQTPGQGLQFLFEYFSETQRNKGNFPGRFSGRQFSNSRSEMNVSTLELGDSALYLCASSLSQIAGSGEQYFGPGTRLTVT.

V and J are TRBV4-1 and TRBJ1-5, with TRBD1 identical over 10 bases. Trimming took 4 bases from V and 3 from J; bases not matched to a gene: 6. The V gene's germline CDR1 is MGHRA and CDR2 YSYEKL. CDR3 length: 16 residues. CDR3 sequence reads: CASSLGTGEANQPQHF. DNA of the CDR3: TGCGCCAGCAGCCTCGGGACAGGGGAGGCCAATCAGCCCCAGCATTTT.

This clone was seen just once. The chain combines TRBV5-4 with TRBJ2-7; D possibly corresponds to TRBD1 (6 bases). Germline CDR1 is SGHNT and CDR2 is YYREEE (reference sequence). This CDR3 spans 16 amino acids. V lost 0 bases and J lost 4, with 17 bases in between. CDR3 residues: CASSLDRERSAYEQYF. The CDR3 bases are TGTGCCAGCAGCTTGGACAGGGAACGTTCGGCGTACGAGCAGTACTTC.

This chain uses TRBV5-1 with TRBJ2-1; 7 bases are shared with TRBD1. J was trimmed by 10 bases and V by 1 base; bases with no gene match: 2. The germline gives CDR1 SGHRS, CDR2 YFSETQ. The CDR3 extends over 12 amino acids. The CDR3 bases are TGCGCCAGCAGCTTGCAGGGACAGGAGCAGTTCTTC. Protein sequence: CASSLQGQEQFF.

This rearrangement joins TRBV7-9 to TRBJ2-7, with a tentative D call TRBD1 (6 bases). This CDR3 region has 14 residues. V lost 4 bases and J 2 bases, leaving 12 bases between the germline ends. CDR1 and CDR2 (germline): SEHNR, FQNEAQ (reference sequence). This CDR3 is CASSWTVSAYEQYF. The CDR3 DNA reads TGTGCCAGCAGCTGGACAGTGTCCGCCTACGAGCAGTACTTC. Looking up the rest from reference TRBV7-9 and TRBJ2-7 gives the full variable domain: DTGVSQNPRHKITKRGQNVTFRCDPISEHNRLYWYRQTLGQGPEFLTYFQNEAQLEKSRLLSDRFSAERPKGSFSTLEIQRTEQGDSAMYLCASSWTVSAYEQYFGPGTRLTVT.

The chain uses TRBV21-1 and TRBJ2-1; no check of the table's D call, TRBD2, against the DNA was made. TRBV21-1 is a documented pseudogene. The CDR3 contains 17 residues. The CDR3 DNA reads as TGTGCCAGCAGCAAAGGGGGACTAGCGGAGCCCTACAATGAGCAGTTCTTC. Amino acid sequence: CASSKGGLAEPYNEQFF.

The CDR3 loop is CASLRGLGYEQYF. CDR3 sequence (DNA): TGTGCCAGCCTCAGGGGGTTGGGTTACGAGCAGTACTTC. This chain links TRBV2 with TRBJ2-7, with TRBD1 identical over 7 bases. The CDR3 loop spans 13 amino acids. V lost 8 bases, J lost 4 bases, and 8 bases stayed unmatched. CDR1 is SNHLY, CDR2 FYNNEI, per germline.

This clone was recorded only once. The chain recombines TRBV27 with TRBJ2-7; 13 nucleotides agree with TRBD2. The trim removed 6 bases at V and 3 bases at J, leaving 8 bases unmatched. This CDR3 has 16 amino acids. Germline V gives CDR1 MNHEY, CDR2 SMNVEV (reference sequence). In DNA, the CDR3 is TGTGCCAGCAGACGGACTAGCGGGGGACCCGACTACGAGCAGTACTTC. It yields the protein CASRRTSGGPDYEQYF.

The V call is TRBV7-6, the J call TRBJ2-1, with 7 bases aligning to TRBD1. Trimming at V came to 1 base and at J to 0 bases, leaving 3 bases not matched to a gene. There are 16 residues in the CDR3. The V gene's germline CDR1 is SGHVS and CDR2 FNYEAQ. The CDR3 reads CASSLGQGYSYNEQFF. The DNA of the CDR3 is TGTGCCAGCAGCTTAGGACAGGGTTACTCCTACAATGAGCAGTTCTTC. Looking up the rest from reference TRBV7-6 and TRBJ2-1 gives the full variable domain: GAGVSQSPRYKVTKRGQDVALRCDPISGHVSLYWYRQALGQGPEFLTYFNYEAQQDKSGLPNDRFSAERPEGSISTLTIQRTEQRDSAMYRCASSLGQGYSYNEQFFGPGTRLTVL.